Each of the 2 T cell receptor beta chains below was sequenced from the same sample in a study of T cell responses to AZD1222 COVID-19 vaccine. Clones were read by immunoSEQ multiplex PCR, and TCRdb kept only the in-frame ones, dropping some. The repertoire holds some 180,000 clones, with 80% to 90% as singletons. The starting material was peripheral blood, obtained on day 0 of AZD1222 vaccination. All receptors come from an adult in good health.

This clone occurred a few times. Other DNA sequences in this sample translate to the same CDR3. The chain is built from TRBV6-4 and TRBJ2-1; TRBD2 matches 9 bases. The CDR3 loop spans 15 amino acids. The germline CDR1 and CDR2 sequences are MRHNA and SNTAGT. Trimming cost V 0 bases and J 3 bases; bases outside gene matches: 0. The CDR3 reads CASSDSSGSYNEQFF. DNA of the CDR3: TGTGCCAGCAGTGACTCTAGCGGGAGCTACAATGAGCAGTTCTTC.

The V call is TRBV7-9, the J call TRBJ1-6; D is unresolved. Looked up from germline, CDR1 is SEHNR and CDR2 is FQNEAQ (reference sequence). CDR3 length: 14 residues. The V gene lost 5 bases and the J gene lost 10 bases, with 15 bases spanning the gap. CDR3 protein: CASSPGLSGSPLHF. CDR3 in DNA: TGTGCCAGCAGCCCCGGTCTCTCCGGGTCACCCCTCCACTTT. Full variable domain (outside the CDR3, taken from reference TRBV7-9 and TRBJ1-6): DTGVSQNPRHKITKRGQNVTFRCDPISEHNRLYWYRQTLGQGPEFLTYFQNEAQLEKSRLLSDRFSAERPKGSFSTLEIQRTEQGDSAMYLCASSPGLSGSPLHFGNGTRLTVT.